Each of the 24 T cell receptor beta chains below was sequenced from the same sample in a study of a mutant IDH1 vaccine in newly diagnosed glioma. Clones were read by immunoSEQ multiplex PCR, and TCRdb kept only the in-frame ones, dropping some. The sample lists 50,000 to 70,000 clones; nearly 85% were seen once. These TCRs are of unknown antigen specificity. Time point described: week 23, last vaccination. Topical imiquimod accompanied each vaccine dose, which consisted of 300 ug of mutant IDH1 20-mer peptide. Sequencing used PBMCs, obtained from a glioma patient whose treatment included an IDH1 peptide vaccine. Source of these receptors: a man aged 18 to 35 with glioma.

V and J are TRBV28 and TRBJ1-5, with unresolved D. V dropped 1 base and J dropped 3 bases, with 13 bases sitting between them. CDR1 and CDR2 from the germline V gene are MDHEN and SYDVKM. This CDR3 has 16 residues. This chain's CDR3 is CASSLSRWRDNQPQHF. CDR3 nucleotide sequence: TGTGCCAGCAGTTTATCCCGGTGGAGGGACAATCAGCCCCAGCATTTT.

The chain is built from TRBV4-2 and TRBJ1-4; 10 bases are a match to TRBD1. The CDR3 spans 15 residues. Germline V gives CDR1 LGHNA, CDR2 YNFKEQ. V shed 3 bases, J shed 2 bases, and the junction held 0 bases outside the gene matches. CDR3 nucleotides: TGTGCCAGCAGCCAGGGACAGGGGACTAATGAAAAACTGTTTTTT. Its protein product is CASSQGQGTNEKLFF.

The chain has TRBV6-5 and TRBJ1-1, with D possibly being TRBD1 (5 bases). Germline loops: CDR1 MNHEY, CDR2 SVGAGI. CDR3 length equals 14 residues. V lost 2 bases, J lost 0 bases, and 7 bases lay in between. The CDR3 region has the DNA TGTGCCAGCAGTTACGACAGAATGAACACTGAAGCTTTCTTT. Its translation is CASSYDRMNTEAFF.

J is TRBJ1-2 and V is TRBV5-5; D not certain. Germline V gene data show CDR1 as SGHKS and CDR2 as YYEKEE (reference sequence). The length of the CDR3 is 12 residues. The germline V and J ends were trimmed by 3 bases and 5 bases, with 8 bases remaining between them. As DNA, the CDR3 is TGTGCCAGCAGCTGGGATTTATATGGCTACACCTTC. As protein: CASSWDLYGYTF.

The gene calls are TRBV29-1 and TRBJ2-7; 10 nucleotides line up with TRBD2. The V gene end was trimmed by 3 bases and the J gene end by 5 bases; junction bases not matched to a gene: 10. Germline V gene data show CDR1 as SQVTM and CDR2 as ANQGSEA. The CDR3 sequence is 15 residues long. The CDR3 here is CSVDISGRAPNEQYF. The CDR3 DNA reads TGCAGCGTTGATATAAGCGGGAGGGCCCCCAACGAGCAGTACTTC.

CDR3 nucleotide sequence: TGTGCCAGCAGTCCCTGGGGGGGCCTATCGACTAGCGGGATCAACGAGCAGTACTTC. Translated, it gives CASSPWGGLSTSGINEQYF. The rearrangement links TRBV27 to TRBJ2-7; 11 bases are a match to TRBD2. The CDR3 loop spans 19 amino acids. With V trimmed by 5 bases and J by 5 bases, 20 bases remained unmatched. Germline V gene data show CDR1 as MNHEY and CDR2 as SMNVEV (reference sequence).

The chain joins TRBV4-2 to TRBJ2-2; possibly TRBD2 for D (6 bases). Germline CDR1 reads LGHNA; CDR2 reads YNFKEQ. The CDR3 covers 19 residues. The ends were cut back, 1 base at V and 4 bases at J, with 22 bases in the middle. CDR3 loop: CASSQAYPTGDSSTGELFF. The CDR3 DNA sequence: TGTGCCAGCAGCCAAGCCTACCCCACGGGGGATAGTTCCACCGGGGAGCTGTTTTTT.

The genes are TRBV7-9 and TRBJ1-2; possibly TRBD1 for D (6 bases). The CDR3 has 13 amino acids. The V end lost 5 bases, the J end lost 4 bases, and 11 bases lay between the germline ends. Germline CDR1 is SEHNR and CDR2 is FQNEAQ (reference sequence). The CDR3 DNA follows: TGTGCCAGCAGCCTACAGGGCTCCTATGGCTACACCTTC. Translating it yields CASSLQGSYGYTF.

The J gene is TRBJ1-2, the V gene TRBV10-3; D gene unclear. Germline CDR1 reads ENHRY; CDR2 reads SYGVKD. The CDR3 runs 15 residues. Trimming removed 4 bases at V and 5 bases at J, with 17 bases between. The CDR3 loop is CAISGVQDLIYGYTF. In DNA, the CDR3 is TGTGCCATCAGTGGCGTCCAGGACCTTATATATGGCTACACCTTC.

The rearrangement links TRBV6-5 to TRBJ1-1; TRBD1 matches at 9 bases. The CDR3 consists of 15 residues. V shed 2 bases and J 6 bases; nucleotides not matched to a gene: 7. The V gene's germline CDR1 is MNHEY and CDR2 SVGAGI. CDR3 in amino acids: CASSYRDRARPEAFF. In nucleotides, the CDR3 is TGTGCCAGCAGTTACCGGGACAGGGCTCGTCCTGAAGCTTTCTTT.

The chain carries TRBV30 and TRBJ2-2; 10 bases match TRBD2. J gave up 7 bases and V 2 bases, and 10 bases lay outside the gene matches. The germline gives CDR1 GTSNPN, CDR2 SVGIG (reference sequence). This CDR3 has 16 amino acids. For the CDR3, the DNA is TGTGCCTGGAGTCCAGGGGAGCGGGGGGGAAACGGGGAGCTGTTTTTT. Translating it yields CAWSPGERGGNGELFF.

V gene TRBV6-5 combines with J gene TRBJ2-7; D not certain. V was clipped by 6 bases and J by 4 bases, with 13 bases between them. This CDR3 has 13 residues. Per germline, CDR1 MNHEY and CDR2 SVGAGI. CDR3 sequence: CASRTNLEYEQYF. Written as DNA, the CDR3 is TGTGCCAGCAGAACCAACTTGGAATACGAGCAGTACTTC.

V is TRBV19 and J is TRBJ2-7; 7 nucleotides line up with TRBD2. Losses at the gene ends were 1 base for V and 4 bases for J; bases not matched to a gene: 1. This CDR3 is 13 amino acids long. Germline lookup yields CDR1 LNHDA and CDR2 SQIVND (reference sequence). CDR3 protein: CASSIGGGYEQYF. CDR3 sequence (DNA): TGTGCCAGTAGTATAGGGGGGGGATACGAGCAGTACTTC.

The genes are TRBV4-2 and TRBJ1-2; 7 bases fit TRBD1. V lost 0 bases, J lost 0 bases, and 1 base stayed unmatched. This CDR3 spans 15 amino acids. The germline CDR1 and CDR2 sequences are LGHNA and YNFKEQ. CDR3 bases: TGTGCCAGCAGCCAAGACAGGGGGGCTAACTATGGCTACACCTTC. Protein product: CASSQDRGANYGYTF.

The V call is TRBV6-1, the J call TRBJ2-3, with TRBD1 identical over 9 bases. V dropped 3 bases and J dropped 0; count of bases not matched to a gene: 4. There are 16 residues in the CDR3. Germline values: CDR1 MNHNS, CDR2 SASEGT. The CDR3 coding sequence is TGTGCCAGCAGTGACCACAGGGGGCTAAGCACAGATACGCAGTATTTT. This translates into CASSDHRGLSTDTQYF.

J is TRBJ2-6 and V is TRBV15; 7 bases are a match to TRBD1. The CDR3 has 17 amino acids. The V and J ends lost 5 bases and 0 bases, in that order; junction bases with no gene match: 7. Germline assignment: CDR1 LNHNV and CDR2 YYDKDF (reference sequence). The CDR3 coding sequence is TGTGCCACCAGCGGGGACAGTGGAGGCTCTGGGGCCAACGTCCTGACTTTC. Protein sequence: CATSGDSGGSGANVLTF.

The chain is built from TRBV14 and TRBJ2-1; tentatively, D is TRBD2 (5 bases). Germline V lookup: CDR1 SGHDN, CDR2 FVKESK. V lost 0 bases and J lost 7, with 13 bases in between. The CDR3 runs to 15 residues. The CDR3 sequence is CASSQERGLANEQFF. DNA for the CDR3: TGTGCCAGCAGCCAAGAACGGGGTTTGGCGAATGAGCAGTTCTTC. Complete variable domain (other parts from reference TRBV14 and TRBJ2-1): EAGVTQFPSHSVIEKGQTVTLRCDPISGHDNLYWYRRVMGKEIKFLLHFVKESKQDESGMPNNRFLAERTGGTYSTLKVQPAELEDSGVYFCASSQERGLANEQFFGPGTRLTVL.

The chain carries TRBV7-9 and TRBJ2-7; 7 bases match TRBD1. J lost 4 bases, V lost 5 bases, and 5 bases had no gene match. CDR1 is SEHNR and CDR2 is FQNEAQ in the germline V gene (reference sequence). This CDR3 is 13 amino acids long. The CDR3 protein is CASSRRDSYEQYF. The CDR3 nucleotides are TGTGCCAGCAGCCGCCGGGACAGTTACGAGCAGTACTTC.

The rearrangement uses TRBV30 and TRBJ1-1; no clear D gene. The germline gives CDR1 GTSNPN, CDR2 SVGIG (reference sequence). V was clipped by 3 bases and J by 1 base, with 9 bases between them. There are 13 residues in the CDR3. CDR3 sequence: CAWSLTPNTEAFF. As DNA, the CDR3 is TGTGCCTGGAGCCTAACCCCGAACACTGAAGCTTTCTTT. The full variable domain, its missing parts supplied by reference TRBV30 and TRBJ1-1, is SQTIHQWPATLVQPVGSPLSLECTVEGTSNPNLYWYRQAAGRGLQLLFYSVGIGQISSEVPQNLSASRPQDRQFILSSKKLLLSDSGFYLCAWSLTPNTEAFFGQGTRLTVV.

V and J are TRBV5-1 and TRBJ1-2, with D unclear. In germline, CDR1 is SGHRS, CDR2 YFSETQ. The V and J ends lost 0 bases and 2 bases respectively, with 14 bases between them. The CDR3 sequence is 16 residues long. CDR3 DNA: TGCGCCAGCAGCTTGGCGGCAGCCAGCCTCAACTATGGCTACACCTTC. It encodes CASSLAAASLNYGYTF.

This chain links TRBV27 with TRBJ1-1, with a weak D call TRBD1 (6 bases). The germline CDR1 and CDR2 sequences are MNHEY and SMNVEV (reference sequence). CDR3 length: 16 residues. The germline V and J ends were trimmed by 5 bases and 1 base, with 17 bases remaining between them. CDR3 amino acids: CASSRRTAIQNTEAFF. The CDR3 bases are TGTGCCAGCAGTCGGCGGACAGCTATCCAGAACACTGAAGCTTTCTTT.

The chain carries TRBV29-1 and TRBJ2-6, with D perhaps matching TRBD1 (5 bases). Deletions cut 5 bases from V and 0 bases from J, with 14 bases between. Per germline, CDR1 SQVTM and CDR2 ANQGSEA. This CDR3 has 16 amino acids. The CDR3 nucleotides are TGCAGCGTTTTTAAGGACACCGACTCTGGGGCCAACGTCCTGACTTTC. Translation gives CSVFKDTDSGANVLTF.

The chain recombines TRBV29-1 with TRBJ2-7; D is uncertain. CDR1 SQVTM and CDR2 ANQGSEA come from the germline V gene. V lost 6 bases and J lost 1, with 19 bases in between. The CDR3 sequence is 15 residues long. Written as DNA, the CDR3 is TGCAGCGTGCTGGGTGGTGTCAGGCGGTCCTACGAGCAGTACTTC. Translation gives CSVLGGVRRSYEQYF.

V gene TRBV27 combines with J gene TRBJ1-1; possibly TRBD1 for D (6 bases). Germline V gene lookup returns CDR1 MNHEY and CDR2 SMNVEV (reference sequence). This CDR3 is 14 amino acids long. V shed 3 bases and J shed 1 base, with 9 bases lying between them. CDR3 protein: CASSFQGRNTEAFF. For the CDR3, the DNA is TGTGCCAGCAGTTTTCAGGGGCGGAACACTGAAGCTTTCTTT.